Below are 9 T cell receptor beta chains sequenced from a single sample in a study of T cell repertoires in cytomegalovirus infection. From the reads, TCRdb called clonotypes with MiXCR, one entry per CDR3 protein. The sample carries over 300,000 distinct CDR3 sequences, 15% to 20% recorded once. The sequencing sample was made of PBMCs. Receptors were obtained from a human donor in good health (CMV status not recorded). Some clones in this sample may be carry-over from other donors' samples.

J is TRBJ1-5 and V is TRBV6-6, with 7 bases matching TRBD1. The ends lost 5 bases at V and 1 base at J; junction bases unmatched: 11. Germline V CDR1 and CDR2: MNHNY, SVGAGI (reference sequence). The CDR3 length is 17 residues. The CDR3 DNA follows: TGTGCCAGCAGTAACGGACAGGCGGGTATAAGCAATCAGCCCCAGCATTTT. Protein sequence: CASSNGQAGISNQPQHF.

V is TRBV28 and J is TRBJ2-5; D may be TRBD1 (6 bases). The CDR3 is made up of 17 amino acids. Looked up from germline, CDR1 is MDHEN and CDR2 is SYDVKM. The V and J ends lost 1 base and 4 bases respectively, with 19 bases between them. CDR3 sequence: CASSLSAGDPTRETQYF. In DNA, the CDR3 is TGTGCCAGCAGTTTATCGGCAGGGGATCCCACACGAGAGACCCAGTACTTC.

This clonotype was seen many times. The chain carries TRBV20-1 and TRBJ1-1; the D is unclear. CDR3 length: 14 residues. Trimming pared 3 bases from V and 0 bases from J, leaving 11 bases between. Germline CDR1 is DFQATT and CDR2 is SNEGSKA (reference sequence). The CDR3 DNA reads TGCAGTGCTAGTGCACCGCTTTTGAACACTGAAGCTTTCTTT. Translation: CSASAPLLNTEAFF.

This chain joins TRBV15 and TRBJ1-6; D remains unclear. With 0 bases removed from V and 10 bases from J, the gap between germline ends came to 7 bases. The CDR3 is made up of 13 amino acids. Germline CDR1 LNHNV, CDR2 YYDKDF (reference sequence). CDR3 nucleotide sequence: TGTGCCACCAGCAGAGACGGCACCTCACCCCTCCACTTT. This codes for CATSRDGTSPLHF. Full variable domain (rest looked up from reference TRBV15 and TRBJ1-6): DAMVIQNPRYQVTQFGKPVTLSCSQTLNHNVMYWYQQKSSQAPKLLFHYYDKDFNNEADTPDNFQSRRPNTSFCFLDIRSPGLGDTAMYLCATSRDGTSPLHFGNGTRLTVT.

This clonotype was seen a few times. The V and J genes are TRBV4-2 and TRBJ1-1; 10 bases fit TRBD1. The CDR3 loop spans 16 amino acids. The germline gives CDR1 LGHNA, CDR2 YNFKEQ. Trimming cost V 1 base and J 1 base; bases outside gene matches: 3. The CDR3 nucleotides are TGTGCCAGCAGCCAAGTCAGGACAGGGGGGAACACTGAAGCTTTCTTT. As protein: CASSQVRTGGNTEAFF.

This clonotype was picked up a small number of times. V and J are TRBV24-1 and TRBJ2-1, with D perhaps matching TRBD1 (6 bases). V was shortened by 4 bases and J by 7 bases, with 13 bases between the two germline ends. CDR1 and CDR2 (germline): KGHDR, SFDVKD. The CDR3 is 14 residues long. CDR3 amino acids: CATSDPGTRNEQFF. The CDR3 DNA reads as TGTGCCACCAGTGACCCCGGGACAAGGAATGAGCAGTTCTTC.

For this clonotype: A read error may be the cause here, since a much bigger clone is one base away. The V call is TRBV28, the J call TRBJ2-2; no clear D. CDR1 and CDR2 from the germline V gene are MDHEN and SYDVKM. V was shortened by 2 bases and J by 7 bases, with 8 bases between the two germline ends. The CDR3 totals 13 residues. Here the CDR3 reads CASSLVYVGELFF. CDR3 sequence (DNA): TGTGCCAGCAGTTTAGTTTATGTCGGGGAGCTGTTTTTT.

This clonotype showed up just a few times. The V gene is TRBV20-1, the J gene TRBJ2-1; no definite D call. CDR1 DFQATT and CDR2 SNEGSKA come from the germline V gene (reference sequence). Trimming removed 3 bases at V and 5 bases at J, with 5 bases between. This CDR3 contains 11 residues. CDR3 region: CSARENNEQFF. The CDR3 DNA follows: TGCAGTGCTAGGGAAAACAATGAGCAGTTCTTC.

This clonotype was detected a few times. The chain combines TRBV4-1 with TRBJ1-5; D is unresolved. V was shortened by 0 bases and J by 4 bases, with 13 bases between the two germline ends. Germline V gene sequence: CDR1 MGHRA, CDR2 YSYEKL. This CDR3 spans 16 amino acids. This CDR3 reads CASSQEANRANQPQHF. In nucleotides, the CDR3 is TGCGCCAGCAGCCAAGAAGCGAACAGAGCGAATCAGCCCCAGCATTTT.